This T cell receptor beta chain originates from a study of cytomegalovirus exposure and HLA in healthy donors. General study points: It was reported that the classifier diagnosed cytomegalovirus status with high specificity and sensitivity in both the original and validation cohorts. In presence/absence analyses, roughly uniform sequencing depth across donors was assumed.

About this clone: The antigen is unknown.

Germline lookup yields CDR1 LGHNA and CDR2 YSLEER. The V end lost 0 bases, the J end lost 2 bases, and 26 bases lay between the germline ends. The CDR3 covers 21 residues. In the PCR, 60 Vbeta and 13 Jbeta primers were used. Repertoires were generated with immunoSEQ multiplex PCR, while TCRdb's copy carries only in-frame clones and drops some. The table lists some 40,000 clones, about 60% of them singletons. The sample consisted of PBMCs. The receptor comes from a man in his fifties or sixties in good health and CMV-seropositive. This chain joins TRBV4-3 and TRBJ2-1; a weak D match, TRBD2 (7 bases). The CDR3 reads CASSQDYTGWWREITYNEQFF. CDR3 nucleotide sequence: TGCGCCAGCAGCCAAGACTACACAGGGTGGTGGCGGGAGATCACCTACAATGAGCAGTTCTTC.